Below, 9 T cell receptor beta chains from the same sample are listed, as sequenced in a study of shared clonotypes between healthy human individuals. TCRdb's copy holds only in-frame clones and misses some; the assay was immunoSEQ multiplex PCR. The repertoire holds 2 million to 2.5 million clones, with approximately 93% as singletons. What was sequenced was naive CD4+ T cells from PBMCs. As for subset: CD45RA+ positively selected. The receptors were sampled from a man aged 18 to 30 in good health. Some clones in this sample may be carry-over from other donors' samples.

This clone was observed a handful of times. The rearrangement joins TRBV18 to TRBJ1-2; 8 nucleotides align to TRBD1. The germline V gene encodes CDR1 KGHSH and CDR2 LQKENI. Trimming cost V 3 bases and J 8 bases; bases outside gene matches: 5. The CDR3 has 13 residues. CDR3 DNA: TGTGCCAGCTCACCGCAGGGGGCGTTGGGCTACACCTTC. This sequence encodes CASSPQGALGYTF. Filled out from reference TRBV18 and TRBJ1-2, the complete variable domain reads NAGVMQNPRHLVRRRGQEARLRCSPMKGHSHVYWYRQLPEEGLKFMVYLQKENIIDESGMPKERFSAEFPKEGPSILRIQQVVRGDSAAYFCASSPQGALGYTFGSGTRLTVV.

About this clone: Distinct nucleotide sequences in the sample also encode this CDR3. The chain combines TRBV10-3 with TRBJ2-5, with D hard to call. V lost 0 bases, J lost 4 bases, and 3 bases lay in between. Germline V gene lookup returns CDR1 ENHRY and CDR2 SYGVKD. This CDR3 has 12 amino acids. CDR3 sequence reads: CAISESGETQYF. Written as DNA, the CDR3 is TGTGCCATCAGTGAGTCCGGAGAGACCCAGTACTTC.

The chain recombines TRBV5-1 with TRBJ2-2, with D possibly being TRBD2 (5 bases). The V gene lost 3 bases and the J gene lost 3 bases, with 12 bases spanning the gap. The CDR3 consists of 15 residues. The V gene's germline CDR1 is SGHRS and CDR2 YFSETQ. The CDR3 DNA follows: TGCGCCAGCAGCTCTGGGCAACTAGACACCGGGGAGCTGTTTTTT. Protein sequence: CASSSGQLDTGELFF.

This clone was counted only a few times. V is TRBV4-3 and J is TRBJ1-1, with a tentative D call TRBD1 (5 bases). Per the germline V gene, CDR1 is LGHNA and CDR2 is YSLEER. The CDR3 spans 13 residues. V was trimmed by 2 bases and J by 6 bases, leaving 10 bases between them. The CDR3 DNA follows: TGCGCCAGCAGCCAATCTCTCAGGGCTGAAGCTTTCTTT. Translation: CASSQSLRAEAFF.

On this clone: The same CDR3 arises from other DNA sequences in this sample as well. This chain links TRBV5-1 with TRBJ2-5; no definite D call. V shed 0 bases and J shed 2 bases, with 8 bases lying between them. The germline gives CDR1 SGHRS, CDR2 YFSETQ. The CDR3 length is 14 residues. DNA of the CDR3: TGCGCCAGCAGCTTGGGTGATCAACAAGAGACCCAGTACTTC. Amino acids: CASSLGDQQETQYF.

V and J are TRBV7-7 and TRBJ2-5; no clear D. Germline V gene lookup returns CDR1 SSHAT and CDR2 FNYEAQ (reference sequence). The CDR3 sequence is 13 residues long. The V end lost 2 bases, the J end lost 4 bases, and 8 bases lay between the germline ends. The CDR3 protein is CASSLTTPETQYF. The CDR3 bases are TGTGCCAGCAGCTTAACCACTCCAGAGACCCAGTACTTC.

For this clone: Other DNA sequences from this sample encode an identical CDR3 as well. This chain connects TRBV28 to TRBJ2-4; TRBD2 aligns across 9 bases. The CDR3 totals 13 residues. The V and J ends lost 5 bases and 4 bases, in that order; junction bases with no gene match: 0. Germline V gene sequence: CDR1 MDHEN, CDR2 SYDVKM. The CDR3 region has the DNA TGTGCCAGCAGTAGCGGGGGGAAAAACATTCAGTACTTC. Encoded protein: CASSSGGKNIQYF.

The V gene is TRBV27, the J gene TRBJ2-7; 8 bases fit TRBD1. Per the germline V gene, CDR1 is MNHEY and CDR2 is SMNVEV (reference sequence). V lost 3 bases, J lost 3 bases, and 7 bases stayed unmatched. The CDR3 spans 15 residues. CDR3 sequence: CASSFGTGDFYEQYF. The CDR3 DNA reads TGTGCCAGCAGTTTTGGGACAGGTGATTTCTACGAGCAGTACTTC.

For this clone: The same CDR3 arises from other DNA sequences in this sample as well. The genes are TRBV7-2 and TRBJ1-2; 10 nucleotides align to TRBD1. Trimming at V came to 3 bases and at J to 2 bases, leaving 0 bases not matched to a gene. The length of the CDR3 is 14 residues. Germline assignment: CDR1 SGHTA and CDR2 FQGNSA. Here the CDR3 DNA reads TGTGCCAGCAGCTTGGGACAGGGGAACTATGGCTACACCTTC. Encoded protein: CASSLGQGNYGYTF.